The 30 T cell receptor beta chains below were found in one sample sequenced in a study of PD-1 blockade in classical Hodgkin lymphoma. TCRdb's copy holds only in-frame clones and misses some; the assay was immunoSEQ multiplex PCR. The table records 20,000 to 25,000 clones, 70% to 80% of them present only once. All patients experienced relapse after autologous stem cell transplantation, and brentuximab vedotin exposure was variable. The material sequenced was peripheral blood mononuclear cells (PBMCs), taken at baseline. These receptor sequences come from a human donor with classical Hodgkin lymphoma.

The rearrangement joins TRBV10-3 to TRBJ2-7; a possible D gene is TRBD2 (6 bases). The CDR3 runs 15 residues. Germline V gene lookup returns CDR1 ENHRY and CDR2 SYGVKD. The ends were cut back, 0 bases at V and 10 bases at J, with 19 bases in the middle. CDR3 sequence (DNA): TGTGCCATCAGTGAGTCCGCGGGATCAGTTATAGTTCAGTACTTC. Translated: CAISESAGSVIVQYF.

This chain links TRBV2 with TRBJ1-4; TRBD1 might be the D (5 bases). This CDR3 comprises 16 residues. Trimming shortened V by 4 bases and J by 3 bases, and 15 bases separated the two germline ends. The germline gives CDR1 SNHLY, CDR2 FYNNEI. The CDR3 here is CASSGGGLGSNEKLFF. DNA of the CDR3: TGTGCCAGCAGTGGTGGGGGACTCGGGTCTAATGAAAAACTGTTTTTT. Looking up the rest from reference TRBV2 and TRBJ1-4 gives the full variable domain: EPEVTQTPSHQVTQMGQEVILRCVPISNHLYFYWYRQILGQKVEFLVSFYNNEISEKSEIFDDQFSVERPDGSNFTLKIRSTKLEDSAMYFCASSGGGLGSNEKLFFGSGTQLSVL.

This clone was recorded a few times. The genes are TRBV4-2 and TRBJ2-6; weak D call: TRBD1 (5 bases). V was clipped by 3 bases and J by 0 bases, with 15 bases between them. Germline CDR1 LGHNA, CDR2 YNFKEQ. This CDR3 comprises 18 residues. In DNA, the CDR3 is TGTGCCAGCAGCCACCTCCAGGACACGAACTCTGGGGCCAACGTCCTGACTTTC. This translates into CASSHLQDTNSGANVLTF.

In this sample, this clone turned up a few times. The chain couples TRBV11-3 to TRBJ2-1; 8 nucleotides agree with TRBD2. With 3 bases clipped from V and 4 bases from J, the junction kept 5 bases outside the gene matches. CDR3 length equals 15 residues. Per germline, CDR1 SGHNT and CDR2 YENEEA. This CDR3 is CASSLNSGAYNEQFF. CDR3 nucleotide sequence: TGTGCCAGCAGCTTGAATAGCGGGGCTTACAATGAGCAGTTCTTC. Supplemented by reference TRBV11-3 and TRBJ2-1, the full variable domain reads EAGVVQSPRYKIIEKKQPVAFWCNPISGHNTLYWYLQNLGQGPELLIRYENEEAVDDSQLPKDRFSAERLKGVDSTLKIQPAELGDSAVYLCASSLNSGAYNEQFFGPGTRLTVL.

The V gene is TRBV19, the J gene TRBJ2-2, with 8 bases aligning to TRBD2. The germline gives CDR1 LNHDA, CDR2 SQIVND (reference sequence). The CDR3 length is 14 residues. V shed 7 bases, J shed 3 bases, and the junction held 4 bases outside the gene matches. CDR3 bases: TGTGCCAGTATCGGGACTAGGTACACCGGGGAGCTGTTTTTT. Its protein is CASIGTRYTGELFF.

This chain connects TRBV13 to TRBJ2-1; D gene unclear. The CDR3 covers 14 residues. Germline lookup yields CDR1 PRHDT and CDR2 FYEKMQ (reference sequence). V gave up 9 bases and J gave up 9 bases, with 21 bases separating them. The CDR3 is CASTSEVWDSEQFF. The CDR3, as DNA: TGTGCCAGTACTTCTGAGGTATGGGATAGTGAGCAGTTCTTC.

This clone was seen a single time. J is TRBJ2-2 and V is TRBV28; 7 nucleotides match TRBD1. This CDR3 has 16 residues. V gave up 5 bases and J gave up 5 bases; unmatched junction bases: 11. Germline V lookup: CDR1 MDHEN, CDR2 SYDVKM. This chain's CDR3 is CASSKNTGAGTGELFF. Written as DNA, the CDR3 is TGTGCCAGCAGTAAAAATACAGGGGCAGGGACCGGGGAGCTGTTTTTT.

This chain connects TRBV5-8 to TRBJ1-5; possible D gene TRBD1, 5 bases. CDR1 and CDR2 from the germline V gene are SGHTS and YDEGEE. The CDR3 is 15 residues long. Trimming left V 0 bases short and J 3 bases short, with 10 bases between. The CDR3 bases are TGTGCCAGCAGCTTGGGTAGGGACCCCAATCAGCCCCAGCATTTT. Translation: CASSLGRDPNQPQHF.

The chain's CDR3 is CASSKMGQGAAQPQHF. The CDR3 DNA follows: TGTGCCAGTAGTAAAATGGGACAGGGGGCAGCTCAGCCCCAGCATTTT. The chain employs TRBV19 and TRBJ1-5; 12 nucleotides align to TRBD1. Germline CDR1 LNHDA, CDR2 SQIVND (reference sequence). CDR3 size: 16 residues. J gave up 6 bases and V 4 bases, and 7 bases lay outside the gene matches.

This clone was seen once. This chain links TRBV18 with TRBJ2-1, with D possibly matching TRBD1 (7 bases). Trimming shortened V by 2 bases and J by 0 bases, and 11 bases separated the two germline ends. Germline CDR1 and CDR2: KGHSH and LQKENI. There are 16 residues in the CDR3. CDR3 coding DNA: TGTGCCAGCTCACCAGCGGGACAGAGCTCCTACAATGAGCAGTTCTTC. Its translation is CASSPAGQSSYNEQFF. Combining the CDR3 with reference TRBV18 and TRBJ2-1 gives the whole variable domain NAGVMQNPRHLVRRRGQEARLRCSPMKGHSHVYWYRQLPEEGLKFMVYLQKENIIDESGMPKERFSAEFPKEGPSILRIQQVVRGDSAAYFCASSPAGQSSYNEQFFGPGTRLTVL.

The J gene is TRBJ2-5, the V gene TRBV4-1; D is ambiguous. Trimming removed 4 bases at V and 1 base at J, with 10 bases between. CDR3 length equals 14 residues. CDR1 MGHRA and CDR2 YSYEKL come from the germline V gene. The CDR3: CASSPGGPQETQYF. In nucleotides, the CDR3 is TGCGCCAGCAGCCCCGGCGGTCCCCAAGAGACCCAGTACTTC.

This chain links TRBV11-2 with TRBJ1-1, with D possibly matching TRBD1 (5 bases). This CDR3 is 16 amino acids long. V lost 3 bases and J 0 bases, leaving 14 bases between the germline ends. The germline V gene encodes CDR1 SGHAT and CDR2 FQNNGV. The CDR3 DNA is TGTGCCAGCAGCTTGCGGGCCACAGGCCTGAACACTGAAGCTTTCTTT. It encodes CASSLRATGLNTEAFF.

This clone was recorded a few times. V usage is TRBV20-1 and J usage is TRBJ2-5; D is possibly TRBD2 (6 bases). The germline V and J ends were trimmed by 8 bases and 4 bases, with 11 bases remaining between them. Germline V CDR1 and CDR2: DFQATT, SNEGSKA (reference sequence). The CDR3 sequence is 11 residues long. The CDR3 coding sequence is TGCAGTTCTTTGGGGGGAGAGACCCAGTACTTC. Translated, it gives CSSLGGETQYF.

This clone was detected a few times. The gene calls are TRBV10-2 and TRBJ2-1; 10 bases match TRBD1. CDR1 and CDR2 from the germline V gene are WSHSY and SAAADI. V dropped 4 bases and J dropped 5; count of bases not matched to a gene: 5. The CDR3 consists of 15 residues. Written as DNA, the CDR3 is TGCGCCAGCAGTGTAGGACAGGGGGGGGACAATGAGCAGTTCTTC. Amino acids: CASSVGQGGDNEQFF.

CDR3 amino acids: CASSLGLAGGMLAKNIQYF. CDR3 nucleotides: TGTGCCAGCAGCCTAGGACTAGCGGGGGGTATGCTAGCCAAAAACATTCAGTACTTC. The chain couples TRBV5-4 to TRBJ2-4; 14 bases align to TRBD2. The germline CDR1 and CDR2 sequences are SGHNT and YYREEE (reference sequence). The CDR3 consists of 19 residues. With 4 bases clipped from V and 0 bases from J, the junction kept 9 bases outside the gene matches.

This chain connects TRBV25-1 to TRBJ2-7; 8 bases match TRBD1. The CDR3 has 15 amino acids. J gave up 2 bases and V 2 bases, and 5 bases lay outside the gene matches. From germline, CDR1 is MGHDK and CDR2 SYGVNS. The DNA of the CDR3 is TGTGCCAGCAGTGAACACAGGGGGGACGCCTACGAGCAGTACTTC. Encoded protein: CASSEHRGDAYEQYF.

The chain couples TRBV6-5 to TRBJ2-6, with a possible D match to TRBD1 (5 bases). This CDR3 is 16 amino acids long. Trimming took off 0 bases at V and 4 bases at J, with 10 bases between the two ends. Germline loops: CDR1 MNHEY, CDR2 SVGAGI. The chain's CDR3 is CASSYSLGAGANVLTF. The CDR3 DNA sequence: TGTGCCAGCAGTTACTCGTTAGGGGCCGGGGCCAACGTCCTGACTTTC.

The J gene is TRBJ2-1, the V gene TRBV10-2; D remains unclear. Per the germline V gene, CDR1 is WSHSY and CDR2 is SAAADI. The CDR3 covers 11 residues. Trimming took 4 bases from V and 10 from J, leaving 8 bases between them. This CDR3 reads CASSGAAEQFF. DNA of the CDR3: TGCGCCAGCAGTGGCGCGGCGGAGCAGTTCTTC.

V and J are TRBV14 and TRBJ2-7; D uncertain. V was cut by 1 base and J by 2 bases, with 15 bases left in between. The CDR3 totals 16 residues. In germline, CDR1 is SGHDN, CDR2 FVKESK. The CDR3 DNA follows: TGTGCCAGCAGCCAAGTAGGCCCCCCGGCCGCCTACGAGCAGTACTTC. Residues: CASSQVGPPAAYEQYF.

This chain uses TRBV7-2 with TRBJ1-5; perhaps TRBD1 as D (5 bases). Germline values: CDR1 SGHTA, CDR2 FQGNSA. The CDR3 is 14 residues long. V lost 5 bases, J lost 9 bases, and 17 bases lay in between. The CDR3 nucleotides read TGTGCCAGCAGCCAGCAGGGAGCCCTCGGGCCCCAGCATTTT. Residues: CASSQQGALGPQHF.

The genes are TRBV5-1 and TRBJ1-1, with TRBD1 matching 7 bases. Germline V gene lookup returns CDR1 SGHRS and CDR2 YFSETQ. CDR3 length: 16 residues. With V trimmed by 2 bases and J by 1 base, 8 bases remained unmatched. The CDR3: CASSFVSTGSNTEAFF. The CDR3 nucleotides are TGCGCCAGCAGCTTTGTATCGACAGGGTCGAACACTGAAGCTTTCTTT.

The chain recombines TRBV6-1 with TRBJ1-3; the match to TRBD1 covers 8 bases. The CDR3 covers 16 residues. Germline V lookup: CDR1 MNHNS, CDR2 SASEGT. Trimming took 2 bases from V and 3 from J; bases not matched to a gene: 6. The CDR3 sequence is CASSEMTGAGGNTIYF. The CDR3, as DNA: TGTGCCAGCAGTGAAATGACAGGGGCAGGTGGAAACACCATATATTTT.

The gene calls are TRBV27 and TRBJ2-7; D gene ambiguous. The CDR3 is made up of 12 amino acids. V lost 2 bases to trimming and J lost 4 bases, with 6 bases between them. Germline V gene data show CDR1 as MNHEY and CDR2 as SMNVEV (reference sequence). CDR3 nucleotide sequence: TGTGCCAGCAGTTTAGCTGGGTACGAGCAGTACTTC. Protein: CASSLAGYEQYF.

The rearrangement links TRBV4-3 to TRBJ2-4; 10 bases are a match to TRBD1. Germline V gene data show CDR1 as LGHNA and CDR2 as YSLEER. The CDR3 covers 17 residues. Trimming at V came to 4 bases and at J to 5 bases, leaving 11 bases not matched to a gene. The CDR3 region is CASSRQFGQGGQNIQYF. In DNA form, the CDR3 reads TGCGCCAGCAGCCGGCAATTCGGACAGGGGGGGCAAAACATTCAGTACTTC.

This chain uses TRBV7-8 with TRBJ2-7; D gene ambiguous. The CDR3 spans 12 residues. V lost 2 bases to trimming and J lost 2 bases, with 4 bases between them. Germline lookup yields CDR1 SGHVS and CDR2 FQNEAQ. CDR3 DNA sequence: TGTGCCAGCAGCTTAAGGGCCTACGAGCAGTACTTC. As protein: CASSLRAYEQYF. Drawing the rest from reference TRBV7-8 and TRBJ2-7, the complete variable domain is GAGVSQSPRYKVAKRGQDVALRCDPISGHVSLFWYQQALGQGPEFLTYFQNEAQLDKSGLPSDRFFAERPEGSVSTLKIQRTQQEDSAVYLCASSLRAYEQYFGPGTRLTVT.

The J gene is TRBJ2-1, the V gene TRBV9; weak D call: TRBD2 (5 bases). Germline CDR1 is SGDLS and CDR2 is YYNGEE. There are 15 residues in the CDR3. Trimming took 2 bases from V and 0 from J, leaving 9 bases between them. The CDR3 nucleotides read TGTGCCAGCAGCGTGACTGGGAGCTCCTACAATGAGCAGTTCTTC. Encoded protein: CASSVTGSSYNEQFF.

This clone was seen a handful of times. The gene calls are TRBV6-5 and TRBJ1-6; possibly TRBD1 for D (5 bases). Germline CDR1 reads MNHEY; CDR2 reads SVGAGI. This CDR3 contains 13 residues. The V gene lost 4 bases and the J gene lost 8 bases, with 9 bases spanning the gap. CDR3: CASSSRGHSPLHF. DNA for the CDR3: TGTGCCAGCAGTTCTAGGGGTCATTCACCCCTCCACTTT.

The genes are TRBV7-8 and TRBJ1-5; unclear D gene. The V end was cut by 1 base, the J end by 0 bases, with 7 bases between. Germline CDR1 and CDR2: SGHVS and FQNEAQ. The CDR3 has 15 amino acids. The CDR3 here is CASSLGSDSNQPQHF. As DNA, the CDR3 is TGTGCCAGCAGCTTAGGAAGTGATAGCAATCAGCCCCAGCATTTT. Full variable domain (remainder filled in from reference TRBV7-8 and TRBJ1-5): GAGVSQSPRYKVAKRGQDVALRCDPISGHVSLFWYQQALGQGPEFLTYFQNEAQLDKSGLPSDRFFAERPEGSVSTLKIQRTQQEDSAVYLCASSLGSDSNQPQHFGDGTRLSIL.

The chain links TRBV7-9 to TRBJ1-3; 7 nucleotides line up with TRBD1. CDR1 and CDR2 from the germline V gene are SEHNR and FQNEAQ (reference sequence). With 5 bases clipped from V and 6 bases from J, the junction kept 13 bases outside the gene matches. The CDR3 is 16 amino acids. The CDR3 sequence: CASSPPSTGMSNTIYF. CDR3 sequence (DNA): TGTGCCAGCAGCCCCCCATCGACAGGGATGTCAAACACCATATATTTT.

This chain uses TRBV2 with TRBJ1-2; D unresolved. CDR1 and CDR2 from the germline V gene are SNHLY and FYNNEI. V lost 6 bases and J lost 5, with 7 bases in between. This CDR3 is 11 amino acids long. The CDR3 spells CASSREYGYTF. In DNA, the CDR3 is TGTGCCAGCAGCCGGGAATATGGCTACACCTTC.